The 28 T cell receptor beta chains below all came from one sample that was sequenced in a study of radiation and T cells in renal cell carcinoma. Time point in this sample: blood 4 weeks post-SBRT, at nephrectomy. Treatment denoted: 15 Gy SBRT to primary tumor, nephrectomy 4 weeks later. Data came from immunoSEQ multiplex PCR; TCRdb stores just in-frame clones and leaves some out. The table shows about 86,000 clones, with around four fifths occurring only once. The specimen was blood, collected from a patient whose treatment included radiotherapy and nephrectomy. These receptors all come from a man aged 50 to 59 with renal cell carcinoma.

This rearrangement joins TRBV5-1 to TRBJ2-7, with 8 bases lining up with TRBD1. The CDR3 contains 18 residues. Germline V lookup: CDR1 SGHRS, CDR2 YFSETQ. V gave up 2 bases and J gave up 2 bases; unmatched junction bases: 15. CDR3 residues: CASSLHTPGQGDTYEQYF. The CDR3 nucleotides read TGCGCCAGCAGCTTACACACCCCCGGACAGGGCGACACCTACGAGCAGTACTTC. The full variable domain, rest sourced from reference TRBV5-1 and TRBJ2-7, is KAGVTQTPRYLIKTRGQQVTLSCSPISGHRSVSWYQQTPGQGLQFLFEYFSETQRNKGNFPGRFSGRQFSNSRSEMNVSTLELGDSALYLCASSLHTPGQGDTYEQYFGPGTRLTVT.

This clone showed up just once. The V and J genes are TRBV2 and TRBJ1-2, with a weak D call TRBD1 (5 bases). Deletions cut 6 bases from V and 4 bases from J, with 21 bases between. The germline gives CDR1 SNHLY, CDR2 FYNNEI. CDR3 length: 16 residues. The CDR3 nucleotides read TGTGCCAGCAGCGGGGGAGGGGCGAAAGGCTTCTATGGCTACACCTTC. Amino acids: CASSGGGAKGFYGYTF.

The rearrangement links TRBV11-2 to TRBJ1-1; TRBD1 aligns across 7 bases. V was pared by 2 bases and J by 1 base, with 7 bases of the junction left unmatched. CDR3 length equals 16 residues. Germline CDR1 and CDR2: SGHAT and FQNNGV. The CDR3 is CASSLQWGQRNTEAFF. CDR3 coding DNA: TGTGCCAGCAGCTTACAATGGGGACAGCGGAACACTGAAGCTTTCTTT.

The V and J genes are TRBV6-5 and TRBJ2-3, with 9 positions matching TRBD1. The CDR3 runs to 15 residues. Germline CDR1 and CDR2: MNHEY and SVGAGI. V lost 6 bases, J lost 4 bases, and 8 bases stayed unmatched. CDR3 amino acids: CASREGQGSSDTQYF. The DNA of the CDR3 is TGTGCCAGCAGGGAGGGACAGGGTAGTTCAGATACGCAGTATTTT.

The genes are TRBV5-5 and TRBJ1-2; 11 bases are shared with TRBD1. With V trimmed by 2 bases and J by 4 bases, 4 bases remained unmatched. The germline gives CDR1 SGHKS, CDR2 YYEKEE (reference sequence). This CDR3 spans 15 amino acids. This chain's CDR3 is CASSFQGQGVYGYTF. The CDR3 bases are TGTGCCAGCAGCTTTCAGGGACAGGGGGTCTATGGCTACACCTTC.

CDR3 protein: CASREPVDVYGYTF. The CDR3 DNA follows: TGTGCCAGCAGGGAGCCAGTTGACGTCTATGGCTACACCTTC. The V call is TRBV7-2, the J call TRBJ1-2, with D unresolved. With 6 bases removed from V and 4 bases from J, the gap between germline ends came to 15 bases. Germline CDR1 and CDR2: SGHTA and FQGNSA. The CDR3 runs to 14 residues.

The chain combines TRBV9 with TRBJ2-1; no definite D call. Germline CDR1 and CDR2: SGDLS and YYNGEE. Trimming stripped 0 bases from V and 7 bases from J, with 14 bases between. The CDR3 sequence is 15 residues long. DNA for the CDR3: TGTGCCAGCAGCGTAGTTAGCTTTTCGCCTAATGAGCAGTTCTTC. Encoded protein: CASSVVSFSPNEQFF.

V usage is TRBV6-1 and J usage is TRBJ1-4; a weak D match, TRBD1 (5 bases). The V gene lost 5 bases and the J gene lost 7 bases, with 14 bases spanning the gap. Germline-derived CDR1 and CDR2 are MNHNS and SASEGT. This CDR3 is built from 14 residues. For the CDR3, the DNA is TGTGCCAGCAGTTCCGGGACCTGGGTTGAAAAACTGTTTTTT. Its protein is CASSSGTWVEKLFF.

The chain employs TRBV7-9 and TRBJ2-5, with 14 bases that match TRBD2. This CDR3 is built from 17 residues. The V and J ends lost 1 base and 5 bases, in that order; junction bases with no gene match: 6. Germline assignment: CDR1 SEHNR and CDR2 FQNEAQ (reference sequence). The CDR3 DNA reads TGTGCCAGCAGCTTAGGGACTAGCGGGAGGAAGGAGGAGACCCAGTACTTC. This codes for CASSLGTSGRKEETQYF.

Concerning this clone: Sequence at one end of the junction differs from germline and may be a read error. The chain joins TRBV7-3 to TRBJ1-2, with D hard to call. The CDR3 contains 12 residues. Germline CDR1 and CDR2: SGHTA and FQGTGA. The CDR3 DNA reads TGTGCCAGCAGCTCACACTCCGGGAGGCCCAGCTTC. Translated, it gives CASSSHSGRPSF.

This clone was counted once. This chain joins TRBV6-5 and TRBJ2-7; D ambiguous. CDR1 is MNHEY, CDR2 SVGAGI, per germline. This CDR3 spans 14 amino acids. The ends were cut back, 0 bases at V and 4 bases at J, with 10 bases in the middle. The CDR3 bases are TGTGCCAGCAGTTACTCGGAAGAATTATACGAGCAGTACTTC. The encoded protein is CASSYSEELYEQYF.

CDR3 protein: CASSRGGTRPRNEQFF. For the CDR3, the DNA is TGTGCCAGCAGCCGTGGGGGGACTCGACCTAGGAATGAGCAGTTCTTC. This chain joins TRBV7-2 and TRBJ2-1; D is perhaps TRBD2 (6 bases). Germline V gives CDR1 SGHTA, CDR2 FQGNSA. V lost 5 bases and J lost 7, with 21 bases in between. The CDR3 totals 16 residues.

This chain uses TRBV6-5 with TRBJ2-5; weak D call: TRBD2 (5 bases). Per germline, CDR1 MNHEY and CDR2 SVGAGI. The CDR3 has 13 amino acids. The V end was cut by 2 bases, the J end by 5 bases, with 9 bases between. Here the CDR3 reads CASSYIPGETQYF. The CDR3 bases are TGTGCCAGCAGTTACATACCGGGGGAGACCCAGTACTTC.

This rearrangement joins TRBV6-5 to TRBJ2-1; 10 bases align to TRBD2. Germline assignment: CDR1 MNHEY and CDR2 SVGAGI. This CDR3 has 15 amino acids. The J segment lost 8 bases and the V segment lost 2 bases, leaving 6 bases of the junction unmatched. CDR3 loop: CASSYTGTSEYEQFF. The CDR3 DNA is TGTGCCAGCAGTTACACGGGGACTAGCGAGTATGAGCAGTTCTTC.

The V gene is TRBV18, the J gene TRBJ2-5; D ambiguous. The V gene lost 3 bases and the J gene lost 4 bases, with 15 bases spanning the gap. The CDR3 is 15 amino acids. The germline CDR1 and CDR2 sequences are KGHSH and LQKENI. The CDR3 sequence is CASSPSQRSSETQYF. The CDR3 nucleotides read TGTGCCAGCTCACCCAGCCAAAGGTCATCAGAGACCCAGTACTTC.

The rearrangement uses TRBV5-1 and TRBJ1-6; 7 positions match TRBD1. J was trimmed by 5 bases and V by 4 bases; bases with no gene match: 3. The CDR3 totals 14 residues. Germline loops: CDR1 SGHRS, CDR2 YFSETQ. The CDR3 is CASSLGQHNSPLHF. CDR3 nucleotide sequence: TGCGCCAGCAGCCTGGGACAGCATAATTCACCCCTCCACTTT.

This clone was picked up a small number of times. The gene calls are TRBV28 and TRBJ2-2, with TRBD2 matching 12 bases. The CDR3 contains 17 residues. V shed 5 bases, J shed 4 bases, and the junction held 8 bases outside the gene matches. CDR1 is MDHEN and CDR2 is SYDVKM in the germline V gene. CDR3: CASSLLTSGSPTGELFF. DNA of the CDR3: TGTGCCAGCAGTCTATTGACTAGCGGGAGTCCCACCGGGGAGCTGTTTTTT.

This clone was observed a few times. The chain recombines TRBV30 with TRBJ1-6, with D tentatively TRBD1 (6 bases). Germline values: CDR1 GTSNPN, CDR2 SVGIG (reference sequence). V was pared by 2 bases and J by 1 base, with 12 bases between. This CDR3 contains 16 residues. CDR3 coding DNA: TGTGCCTGGAGTTACTCACAGGGTTCCTATAATTCACCCCTCCACTTT. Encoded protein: CAWSYSQGSYNSPLHF.

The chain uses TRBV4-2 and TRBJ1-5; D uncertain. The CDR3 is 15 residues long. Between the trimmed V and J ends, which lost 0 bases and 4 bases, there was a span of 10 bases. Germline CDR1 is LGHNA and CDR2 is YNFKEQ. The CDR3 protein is CASSQDTGGNQPQHF. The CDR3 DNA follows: TGTGCCAGCAGCCAAGATACGGGTGGGAATCAGCCCCAGCATTTT.

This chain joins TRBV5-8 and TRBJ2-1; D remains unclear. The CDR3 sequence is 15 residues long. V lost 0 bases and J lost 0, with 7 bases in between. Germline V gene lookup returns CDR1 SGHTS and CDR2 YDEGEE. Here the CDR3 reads CASSLEPSSYNEQFF. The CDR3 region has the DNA TGTGCCAGCAGCTTGGAGCCTAGCTCCTACAATGAGCAGTTCTTC.

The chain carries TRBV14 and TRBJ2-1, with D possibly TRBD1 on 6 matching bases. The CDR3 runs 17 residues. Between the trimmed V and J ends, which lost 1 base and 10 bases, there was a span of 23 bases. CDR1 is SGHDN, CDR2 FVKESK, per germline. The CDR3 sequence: CASSQVANRARAAEQFF. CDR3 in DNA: TGTGCCAGCAGCCAAGTGGCCAACAGGGCAAGGGCCGCGGAGCAGTTCTTC.

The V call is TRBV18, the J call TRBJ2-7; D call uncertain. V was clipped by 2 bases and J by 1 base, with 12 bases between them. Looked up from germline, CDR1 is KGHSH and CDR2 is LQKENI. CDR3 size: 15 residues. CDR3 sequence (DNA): TGTGCCAGCTCACCAAATGGGGATGTATCCTACGAGCAGTACTTC. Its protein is CASSPNGDVSYEQYF.

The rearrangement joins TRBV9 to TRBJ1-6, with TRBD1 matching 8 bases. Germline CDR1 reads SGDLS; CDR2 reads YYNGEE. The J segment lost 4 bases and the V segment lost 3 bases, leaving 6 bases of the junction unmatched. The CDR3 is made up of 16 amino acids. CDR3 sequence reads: CASSATGAVYNSPLHF. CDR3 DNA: TGTGCCAGCAGCGCGACAGGGGCGGTATATAATTCACCCCTCCACTTT.

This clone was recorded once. The chain's CDR3 is CASSLVGIYEQYF. As DNA, the CDR3 is TGTGCCAGCAGCTTAGTAGGGATCTACGAGCAGTACTTC. V is TRBV7-9 and J is TRBJ2-7, with D hard to call. The CDR3 length is 13 residues. V gave up 1 base and J gave up 3 bases, with 7 bases separating them. Germline V gene sequence: CDR1 SEHNR, CDR2 FQNEAQ (reference sequence).

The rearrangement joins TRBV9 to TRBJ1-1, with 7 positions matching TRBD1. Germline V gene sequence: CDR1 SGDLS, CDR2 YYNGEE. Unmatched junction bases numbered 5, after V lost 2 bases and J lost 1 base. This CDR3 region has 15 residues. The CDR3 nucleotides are TGTGCCAGCAGCGTTTCGGGACAGCAGAACACTGAAGCTTTCTTT. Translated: CASSVSGQQNTEAFF.

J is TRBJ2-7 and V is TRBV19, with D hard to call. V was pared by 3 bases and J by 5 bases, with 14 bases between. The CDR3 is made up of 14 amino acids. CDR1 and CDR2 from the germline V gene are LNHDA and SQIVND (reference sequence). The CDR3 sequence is CASSIEGQMDEQYF. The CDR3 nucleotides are TGTGCCAGTAGTATTGAAGGCCAAATGGACGAGCAGTACTTC.

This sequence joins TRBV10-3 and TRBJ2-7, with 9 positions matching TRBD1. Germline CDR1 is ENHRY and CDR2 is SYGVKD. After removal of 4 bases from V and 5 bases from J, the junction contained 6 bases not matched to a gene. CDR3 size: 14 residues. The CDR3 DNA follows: TGTGCCATCAGTGCGGGACAGGGTCGCGACGAGCAGTACTTC. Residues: CAISAGQGRDEQYF.

The CDR3 DNA is TGTGCCAGCAGTGACCGGCCTAGCGGGGGTTCCTACAATGAGCAGTTCTTC. It yields the protein CASSDRPSGGSYNEQFF. The gene calls are TRBV6-1 and TRBJ2-1; 10 bases fit TRBD2. Trimming removed 3 bases from V and 1 base from J; junction bases left unmatched: 6. Germline values: CDR1 MNHNS, CDR2 SASEGT. The CDR3 totals 17 residues.